These T cell receptor beta chains were read from a single sample in a study of blood T cells in healthy people across ages. Each CDR3 protein is one row after TCRdb ran MiXCR on the 5' RACE reads. Of roughly 800,000 distinct CDR3 sequences listed, 55% to 75% were seen once; the top ten hold 20% to 25%. The specimen sequenced was blood. The receptor set was obtained from a man aged 25 to 40 in good health. Each CDR3 is given with its conserved first and last residue. D genes are given only for firm matches. The size of a clone is reported for some rows only, either as once, few or many, or as a class for expanded clones.

d_call: NA; clone_size: NA; v_call: TRBV12-3/TRBV12-4; cdr3_length: 14; j_call: TRBJ2-1; cdr3_aa: CASSSNPGWDEQFF; cdr3_nt: TGTGCCAGCAGTAGTAACCCAGGGTGGGATGAGCAGTTCTTC
d_call: TRBD1; clone_size: many; v_call: TRBV20-1; cdr3_length: 15; j_call: TRBJ2-5; cdr3_aa: CSARDGTGGQETQYF; cdr3_nt: TGCAGTGCTAGAGATGGGACAGGGGGCCAAGAGACCCAGTACTTC
d_call: NA; clone_size: NA; v_call: TRBV29-1; cdr3_length: 15; j_call: TRBJ1-2; cdr3_aa: CSVLPTGSANYGYTF; cdr3_nt: TGCAGCGTTCTACCGACAGGTTCCGCTAACTATGGCTACACCTTC
d_call: TRBD2; clone_size: few; v_call: TRBV20-1; cdr3_length: 15; j_call: TRBJ2-7; cdr3_aa: CSANAVAGVSYEQYF; cdr3_nt: TGCAGTGCTAATGCGGTAGCGGGGGTCTCCTACGAGCAGTACTTC
d_call: NA; clone_size: NA; v_call: TRBV4-2; cdr3_length: 14; j_call: TRBJ1-2; cdr3_aa: CASSQETHSGGYTF; cdr3_nt: TGTGCCAGCAGCCAAGAGACCCACTCAGGGGGCTACACCTTC
d_call: NA; clone_size: NA; v_call: TRBV15; cdr3_length: 15; j_call: TRBJ2-5; cdr3_aa: CATSRDRGGKETQYF; cdr3_nt: TGTGCCACCAGCAGAGATAGGGGCGGCAAAGAGACCCAGTACTTC
d_call: NA; clone_size: NA; v_call: TRBV20-1; cdr3_length: 16; j_call: TRBJ2-7; cdr3_aa: CSARSLPRALSYEQYF; cdr3_nt: TGCAGTGCTAGATCGCTACCGCGGGCTCTTTCCTACGAGCAGTACTTC
d_call: NA; clone_size: few; v_call: TRBV6-6; cdr3_length: 15; j_call: TRBJ1-4; cdr3_aa: CASSARQSQAGKLFF; cdr3_nt: TGTGCCAGCAGTGCCCGTCAGTCGCAGGCAGGAAAACTGTTTTTT
d_call: TRBD1; clone_size: NA; v_call: TRBV27; cdr3_length: 16; j_call: TRBJ1-1; cdr3_aa: CASTRGQGALITEAFF; cdr3_nt: TGTGCCAGCACTAGAGGACAGGGGGCGCTTATAACTGAAGCTTTCTTT
d_call: NA; clone_size: NA; v_call: TRBV11-1; cdr3_length: 14; j_call: TRBJ2-1; cdr3_aa: CASSLAVQNNEQFF; cdr3_nt: TGTGCCAGCAGCTTAGCAGTGCAGAACAATGAGCAGTTCTTC
d_call: NA; clone_size: NA; v_call: TRBV5-1; cdr3_length: 14; j_call: TRBJ2-7; cdr3_aa: CASSLGDPSYEQYF; cdr3_nt: TGCGCCAGCAGCCTTGGCGACCCTTCCTACGAGCAGTACTTC
d_call: NA; clone_size: once; v_call: TRBV20-1; cdr3_length: 15; j_call: TRBJ2-3; cdr3_aa: CSANIHQAKVDTQYF; cdr3_nt: TGCAGTGCGAACATCCACCAAGCCAAGGTGGATACGCAGTATTTT
d_call: NA; clone_size: NA; v_call: TRBV24-1; cdr3_length: 14; j_call: TRBJ2-1; cdr3_aa: CATSQASKGNEQFF; cdr3_nt: TGTGCCACCAGTCAAGCCTCGAAGGGCAATGAGCAGTTCTTC
d_call: NA; clone_size: NA; v_call: TRBV20-1; cdr3_length: 15; j_call: TRBJ2-7; cdr3_aa: CSASVTGDVTYEQYF; cdr3_nt: TGCAGTGCTAGTGTTACGGGAGATGTTACCTACGAGCAGTACTTC
d_call: NA; clone_size: NA; v_call: TRBV15; cdr3_length: 16; j_call: TRBJ2-7; cdr3_aa: CATSRASGTHTYEQYF; cdr3_nt: TGTGCCACCAGCAGAGCTTCCGGGACTCATACTTACGAGCAGTACTTC
d_call: NA; clone_size: few; v_call: TRBV13; cdr3_length: 12; j_call: TRBJ2-7; cdr3_aa: CASSSGSGEQYF; cdr3_nt: TGTGCCAGCAGCTCGGGGTCAGGCGAGCAGTACTTC
d_call: TRBD2; clone_size: NA; v_call: TRBV4-2; cdr3_length: 15; j_call: TRBJ2-1; cdr3_aa: CASSQTSGFNNEQFF; cdr3_nt: TGTGCCAGCAGCCAAACTAGCGGATTTAACAATGAGCAGTTCTTC
d_call: TRBD2; clone_size: few; v_call: TRBV6-2/TRBV6-3; cdr3_length: 15; j_call: TRBJ2-4; cdr3_aa: CASRIAGGAKNIQYF; cdr3_nt: TGTGCCAGCAGAATAGCGGGAGGAGCCAAAAACATTCAGTACTTC
d_call: TRBD1; clone_size: NA; v_call: TRBV19; cdr3_length: 15; j_call: TRBJ2-7; cdr3_aa: CASSEQDRASYEQYF; cdr3_nt: TGTGCCAGTAGTGAGCAGGACAGGGCGTCCTACGAGCAGTACTTC
d_call: NA; clone_size: NA; v_call: TRBV18; cdr3_length: 14; j_call: TRBJ2-7; cdr3_aa: CASSLPGTENEQYF; cdr3_nt: TGTGCCAGCTCACTTCCCGGGACGGAGAACGAGCAGTACTTC
d_call: TRBD1; clone_size: NA; v_call: TRBV7-2; cdr3_length: 18; j_call: TRBJ1-2; cdr3_aa: CASSPRGTGTRANYGYTF; cdr3_nt: TGTGCCAGCAGCCCTCGGGGGACAGGGACCCGAGCTAACTATGGCTACACCTTC
d_call: NA; clone_size: NA; v_call: TRBV3-1; cdr3_length: 13; j_call: TRBJ1-6; cdr3_aa: CASSPLTNSPLHF; cdr3_nt: TGTGCCAGCAGCCCGCTGACTAATTCACCCCTCCACTTT